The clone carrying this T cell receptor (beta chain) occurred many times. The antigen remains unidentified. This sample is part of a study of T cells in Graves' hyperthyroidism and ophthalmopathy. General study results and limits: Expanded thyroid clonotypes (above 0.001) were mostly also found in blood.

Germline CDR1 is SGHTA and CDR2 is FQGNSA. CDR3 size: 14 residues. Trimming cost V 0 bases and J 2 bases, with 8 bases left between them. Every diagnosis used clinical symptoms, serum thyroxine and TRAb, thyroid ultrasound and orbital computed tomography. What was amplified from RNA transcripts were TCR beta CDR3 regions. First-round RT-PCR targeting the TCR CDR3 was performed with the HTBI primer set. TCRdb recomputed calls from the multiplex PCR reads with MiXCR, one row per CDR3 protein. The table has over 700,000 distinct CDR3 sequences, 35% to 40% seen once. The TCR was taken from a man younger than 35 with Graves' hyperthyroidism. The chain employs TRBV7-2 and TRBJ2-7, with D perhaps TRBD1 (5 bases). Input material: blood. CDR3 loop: CASSLAQDTYEQYF. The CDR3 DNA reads TGTGCCAGCAGCTTAGCGCAGGACACCTACGAGCAGTACTTC.